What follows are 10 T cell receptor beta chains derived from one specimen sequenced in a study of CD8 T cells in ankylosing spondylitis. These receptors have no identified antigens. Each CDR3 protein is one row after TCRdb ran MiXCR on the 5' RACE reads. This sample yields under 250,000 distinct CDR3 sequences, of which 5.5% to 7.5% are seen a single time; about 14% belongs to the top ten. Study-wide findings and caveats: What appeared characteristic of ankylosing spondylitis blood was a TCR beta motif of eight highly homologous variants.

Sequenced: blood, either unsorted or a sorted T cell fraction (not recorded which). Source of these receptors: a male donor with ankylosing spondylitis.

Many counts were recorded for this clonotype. In nucleotides, the CDR3 is TGTGCCAGCGCGGGGATCTACAATGAGCAGTTCTTC. This gives the protein CASAGIYNEQFF. This chain connects TRBV11-2 to TRBJ2-1; maybe TRBD2 (6 bases). V was shortened by 8 bases and J by 3 bases, with 8 bases between the two germline ends. The CDR3 contains 12 residues. Germline lookup yields CDR1 SGHAT and CDR2 FQNNGV. The variable domain in full, with the rest retrieved from reference TRBV11-2 and TRBJ2-1, is EAGVAQSPRYKIIEKRQSVAFWCNPISGHATLYWYQQILGQGPKLLIQFQNNGVVDDSQLPKDRFSAERLKGVDSTLKIQPAKLEDSAVYLCASAGIYNEQFFGPGTRLTVL.

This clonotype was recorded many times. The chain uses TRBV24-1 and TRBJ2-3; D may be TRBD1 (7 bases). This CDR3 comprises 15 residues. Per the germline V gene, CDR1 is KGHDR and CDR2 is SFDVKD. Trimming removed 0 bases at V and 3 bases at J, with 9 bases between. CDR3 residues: CATSDLSGGTDTQYF. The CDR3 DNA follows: TGTGCCACCAGTGATTTGTCAGGGGGGACAGATACGCAGTATTTT.

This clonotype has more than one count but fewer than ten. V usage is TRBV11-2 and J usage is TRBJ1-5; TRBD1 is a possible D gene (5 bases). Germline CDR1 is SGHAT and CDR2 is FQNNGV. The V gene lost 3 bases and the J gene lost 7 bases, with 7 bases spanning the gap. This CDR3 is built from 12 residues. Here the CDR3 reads CASSFQGQPQHF. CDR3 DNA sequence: TGTGCCAGCAGCTTCCAGGGCCAGCCCCAGCATTTT.

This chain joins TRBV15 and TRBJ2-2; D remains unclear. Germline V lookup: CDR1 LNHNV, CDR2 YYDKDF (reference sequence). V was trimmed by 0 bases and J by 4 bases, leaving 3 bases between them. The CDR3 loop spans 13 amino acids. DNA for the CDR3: TGTGCCACCAGCAGAGAGGGCACCGGGGAGCTGTTTTTT. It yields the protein CATSREGTGELFF.

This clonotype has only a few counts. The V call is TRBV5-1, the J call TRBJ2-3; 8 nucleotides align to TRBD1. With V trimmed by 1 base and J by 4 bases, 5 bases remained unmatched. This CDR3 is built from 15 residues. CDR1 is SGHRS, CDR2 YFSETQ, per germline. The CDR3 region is CASSLRQGFSDTQYF. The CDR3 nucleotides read TGCGCCAGCAGCTTGCGACAGGGGTTTTCAGATACGCAGTATTTT.

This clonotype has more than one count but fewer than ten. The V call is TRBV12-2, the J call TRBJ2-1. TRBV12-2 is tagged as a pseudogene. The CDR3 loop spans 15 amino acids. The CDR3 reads CASRLEQRVCNEQFF. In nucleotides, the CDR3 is TGTGCAAGTCGCTTAGAACAGCGAGTCTGCAATGAGCAGTTCTTC.

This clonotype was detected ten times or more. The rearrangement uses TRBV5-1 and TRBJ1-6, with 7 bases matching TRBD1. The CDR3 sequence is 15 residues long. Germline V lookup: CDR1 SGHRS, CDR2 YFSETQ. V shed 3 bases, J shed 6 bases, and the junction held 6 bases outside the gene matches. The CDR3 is CASSSRQGINSPLHF. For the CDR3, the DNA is TGCGCCAGCAGCTCAAGACAGGGTATTAATTCACCCCTCCACTTT.

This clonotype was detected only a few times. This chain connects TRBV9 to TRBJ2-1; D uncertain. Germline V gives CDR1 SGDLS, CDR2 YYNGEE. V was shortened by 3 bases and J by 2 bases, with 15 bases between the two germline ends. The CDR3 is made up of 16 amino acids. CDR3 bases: TGTGCCAGCAGCGAGAGTTTGGTTAGGGCCTACAATGAGCAGTTCTTC. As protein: CASSESLVRAYNEQFF.

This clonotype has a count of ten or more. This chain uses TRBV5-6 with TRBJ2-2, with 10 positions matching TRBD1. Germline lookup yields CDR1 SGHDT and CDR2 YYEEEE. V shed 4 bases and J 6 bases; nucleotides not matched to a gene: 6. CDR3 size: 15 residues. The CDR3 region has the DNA TGTGCCAGCAGCCTAGGACAGGGGGGATCCGGGGAGCTGTTTTTT. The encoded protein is CASSLGQGGSGELFF. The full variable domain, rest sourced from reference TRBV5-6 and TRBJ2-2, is DAGVTQSPTHLIKTRGQQVTLRCSPKSGHDTVSWYQQALGQGPQFIFQYYEEEERQRGNFPDRFSGHQFPNYSSELNVNALLLGDSALYLCASSLGQGGSGELFFGEGSRLTVL.

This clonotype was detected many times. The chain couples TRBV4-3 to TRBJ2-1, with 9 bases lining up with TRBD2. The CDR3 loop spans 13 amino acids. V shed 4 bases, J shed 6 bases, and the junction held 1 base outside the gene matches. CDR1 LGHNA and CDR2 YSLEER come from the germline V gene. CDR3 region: CASSLLAGNEQFF. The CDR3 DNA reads TGCGCCAGCAGCCTACTAGCGGGCAATGAGCAGTTCTTC.